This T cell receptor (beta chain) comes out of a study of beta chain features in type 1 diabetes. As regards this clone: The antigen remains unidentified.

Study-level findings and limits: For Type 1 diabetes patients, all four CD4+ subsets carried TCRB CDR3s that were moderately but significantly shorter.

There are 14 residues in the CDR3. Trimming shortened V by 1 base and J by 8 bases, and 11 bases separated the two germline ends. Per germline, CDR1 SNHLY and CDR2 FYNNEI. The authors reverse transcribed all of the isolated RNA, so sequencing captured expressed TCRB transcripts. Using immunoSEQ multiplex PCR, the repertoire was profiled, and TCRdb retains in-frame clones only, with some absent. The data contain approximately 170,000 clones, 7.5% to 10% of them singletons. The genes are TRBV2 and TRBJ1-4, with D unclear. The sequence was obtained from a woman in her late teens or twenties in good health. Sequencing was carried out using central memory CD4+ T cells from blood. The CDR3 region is CASSEGGLREKLFF. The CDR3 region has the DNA TGTGCCAGCAGTGAAGGAGGGTTGCGGGAAAAACTGTTTTTT.